These 16 T cell receptor beta chains originate from one sample sequenced in a study of blood T cell repertoires in COVID-19. Only in-frame clones appear in the TCRdb table, and some are missing; sequencing was by immunoSEQ multiplex PCR. Of fewer than 350,000 clones in the sample, 70% to 90% were seen once. Specimen: PBMCs or T cells enriched from blood (not recorded which). All receptors come from a man between 25 and 39 years old who had recovered from COVID-19.

Turning to this clone: The same CDR3 is also encoded by other DNA sequences in this sample. The V call is TRBV7-2, the J call TRBJ1-2, with D perhaps matching TRBD1 (5 bases). Trimming took 1 base from V and 4 from J, leaving 7 bases between them. There are 13 residues in the CDR3. Germline loops: CDR1 SGHTA, CDR2 FQGNSA. The CDR3 DNA sequence: TGTGCCAGCAGCTTAGGACAGATCTATGGCTACACCTTC. It encodes CASSLGQIYGYTF.

The rearrangement joins TRBV18 to TRBJ2-6; no reliable D call. Germline-derived CDR1 and CDR2 are KGHSH and LQKENI. CDR3 length: 14 amino acids. The V and J ends lost 3 bases and 1 base respectively, with 4 bases between them. The CDR3 nucleotides are TGTGCCAGCTCACCCTTTTCTGGGGCCAACGTCCTGACTTTC. As protein: CASSPFSGANVLTF.

V and J are TRBV29-1 and TRBJ1-2; 9 bases align to TRBD1. Germline CDR1 is SQVTM and CDR2 is ANQGSEA. With 4 bases clipped from V and 13 bases from J, the junction kept 10 bases outside the gene matches. CDR3 size: 12 residues. In DNA, the CDR3 is TGCAGCGTTGCCCCGGGACAGGGTGGCCCCACCTTC. It specifies CSVAPGQGGPTF.

This chain uses TRBV10-3 with TRBJ1-1; TRBD1 might be the D (6 bases). With 4 bases removed from V and 7 bases from J, the gap between germline ends came to 13 bases. The CDR3 has 13 amino acids. The V gene's germline CDR1 is ENHRY and CDR2 SYGVKD. The CDR3 reads CAISVRGASEAFF. CDR3 DNA sequence: TGTGCCATCAGTGTTCGGGGGGCGAGTGAAGCTTTCTTT.

This clone was detected a few times. The chain uses TRBV6-5 and TRBJ1-3, with TRBD1 identical over 7 bases. This CDR3 region has 16 residues. Germline-derived CDR1 and CDR2 are MNHEY and SVGAGI. V was clipped by 0 bases and J by 8 bases; unmatched bases: 10. CDR3 protein: CASSYSGDREIDTIYF. The CDR3 bases are TGTGCCAGCAGTTACTCCGGCGACAGGGAGATCGACACCATATATTTT.

A single count supports this clone. The chain couples TRBV6-1 to TRBJ2-5; 8 bases align to TRBD2. The CDR3 spans 14 residues. The germline gives CDR1 MNHNS, CDR2 SASEGT. The V segment lost 3 bases and the J segment 2 bases; nucleotides outside the gene matches: 2. In DNA, the CDR3 is TGTGCCAGCAGTGATGGACTAGCTCAAGAGACCCAGTACTTC. Translated, it gives CASSDGLAQETQYF.

The rearrangement uses TRBV4-1 and TRBJ1-6, with 12 nucleotides matching TRBD1. Germline values: CDR1 MGHRA, CDR2 YSYEKL. The CDR3 sequence is 17 residues long. Losses at the gene ends were 0 bases for V and 10 bases for J; bases not matched to a gene: 7. DNA for the CDR3: TGCGCCAGCAGCCAAGATGGGACCGGGACAGGGGGCTCACCCCTCCACTTT. It codes for CASSQDGTGTGGSPLHF.

The chain recombines TRBV5-1 with TRBJ1-2; D is unclear. This CDR3 spans 14 amino acids. Trimming removed 0 bases at V and 0 bases at J, with 6 bases between. From germline, CDR1 is SGHRS and CDR2 YFSETQ. CDR3 sequence (DNA): TGCGCCAGCAGCTTGGACAGCTCTAACTATGGCTACACCTTC. Translation: CASSLDSSNYGYTF.

This clone turned up a few times. V is TRBV30 and J is TRBJ1-2; weak D call: TRBD1 (6 bases). Germline values: CDR1 GTSNPN, CDR2 SVGIG (reference sequence). V lost 2 bases, J lost 4 bases, and 11 bases lay in between. This CDR3 is 13 amino acids long. In DNA, the CDR3 is TGTGCCTGGAGTCGACAGGACTTCTATGGCTACACCTTC. It translates to CAWSRQDFYGYTF.

This chain connects TRBV30 to TRBJ1-6; D is possibly TRBD1 (6 bases). Trimming cost V 2 bases and J 10 bases, with 15 bases left between them. CDR3 length: 14 residues. Germline CDR1 GTSNPN, CDR2 SVGIG (reference sequence). DNA of the CDR3: TGTGCCTGGAGTTTCGAAGGGGGGGGGTCACCCCTCCACTTT. Protein sequence: CAWSFEGGGSPLHF.

The chain carries TRBV5-1 and TRBJ2-4; 8 bases map to TRBD2. The ends lost 4 bases at V and 2 bases at J; junction bases unmatched: 5. The CDR3 loop spans 15 amino acids. Germline V gene lookup returns CDR1 SGHRS and CDR2 YFSETQ. CDR3 DNA sequence: TGCGCCAGCAGCCGCGGCGGGGGGACCAAAAACATTCAGTACTTC. Encoded protein: CASSRGGGTKNIQYF.

The genes are TRBV5-3 and TRBJ1-6, with D possibly matching TRBD1 (5 bases). TRBV5-3 is sorted into the ORF group, with uncertain function. The CDR3 is 19 amino acids. Trimming took off 0 bases at V and 1 base at J, with 17 bases between the two ends. The CDR3 protein is CARSLDPGREGSYNSPLHF. The CDR3 coding sequence is TGTGCCAGAAGCTTGGATCCAGGGAGGGAGGGTTCCTATAATTCACCCCTCCACTTT.

This clone occurred once. The identical CDR3 is also encoded by other nucleotide sequences in the sample. The genes are TRBV7-9 and TRBJ2-1; a possible D gene is TRBD2 (6 bases). Trimming took 3 bases from V and 2 from J, leaving 11 bases between them. The CDR3 sequence is 15 residues long. CDR1 SEHNR and CDR2 FQNEAQ come from the germline V gene (reference sequence). The CDR3 sequence is CASSLAGTAYNEQFF. The CDR3, as DNA: TGTGCCAGCAGCTTGGCGGGGACTGCCTACAATGAGCAGTTCTTC.

Regarding this clone: One junction end disagrees with the germline gene, perhaps due to a read error. The CDR3 coding sequence is TGTGCCAGCAGCTTTGAGAGGGGACTCTCTAGGGTCTTC. Protein product: CASSFERGLSRVF. The rearrangement links TRBV7-9 to TRBJ2-1, with D perhaps matching TRBD2 (6 bases). The CDR3 is made up of 13 amino acids. CDR1 is SEHNR and CDR2 is FQNEAQ in the germline V gene (reference sequence). The full variable domain, completed using reference TRBV7-9 and TRBJ2-1, is DTGVSQNPRHKITKRGQNVTFRCDPISEHNRLYWYRQTLGQGPEFLTYFQNEAQLEKSRLLSDRFSAERPKGSFSTLEIQRTEQGDSAMYLCASSFERGLSRVFGPGTRLTVL.

The V and J genes are TRBV29-1 and TRBJ1-2; TRBD1 is a possible D gene (6 bases). Trimming took off 4 bases at V and 0 bases at J, with 15 bases between the two ends. The CDR3 has 15 residues. Germline V lookup: CDR1 SQVTM, CDR2 ANQGSEA. CDR3 amino acids: CSVAQRTDANYGYTF. The CDR3 DNA reads TGCAGCGTTGCACAACGGACAGATGCTAACTATGGCTACACCTTC.

The rearrangement uses TRBV3-1 (or the pseudogene TRBV3-2) and TRBJ1-1; D might be TRBD1 (5 bases). V was shortened by 4 bases and J by 3 bases, with 12 bases between the two germline ends. This CDR3 is 14 amino acids long. Per germline, CDR1 LGHDT and CDR2 YNNKEL (reference sequence). The CDR3 sequence is CASSRGGFYTEAFF. CDR3 sequence (DNA): TGTGCCAGCAGCCGGGGGGGGTTTTACACTGAAGCTTTCTTT.